What follows is one T cell receptor (beta chain) and its context. Between the trimmed V and J ends, which lost 2 bases and 6 bases, there was a span of 10 bases. The CDR3 has 13 amino acids. Germline V lookup: CDR1 SEHNR, CDR2 FQNEAQ (reference sequence). This sample is drawn from a study of blood T cell repertoires in COVID-19. In the authors' workflow: Reference gene primer amplification gave nucleated cell count estimates. Measured with immunoSEQ multiplex PCR; TCRdb has only the in-frame clones, and not every one. That table is the source of V, J and clone size, and D and trimming were worked out from the DNA. The table lists fewer than 400,000 clones, around nine tenths of them singletons, with roughly 10% in the top ten.

Sequenced material: PBMCs or T cells enriched from blood (not recorded which). The TCR sequence derives from a woman aged 50 to 60 who had recovered from COVID-19. The rearrangement uses TRBV7-9 and TRBJ1-1; D gene ambiguous. The CDR3 region is CASSLSLFPEAFF. CDR3 nucleotide sequence: TGTGCCAGCAGCTTATCCCTGTTTCCTGAAGCTTTCTTT.